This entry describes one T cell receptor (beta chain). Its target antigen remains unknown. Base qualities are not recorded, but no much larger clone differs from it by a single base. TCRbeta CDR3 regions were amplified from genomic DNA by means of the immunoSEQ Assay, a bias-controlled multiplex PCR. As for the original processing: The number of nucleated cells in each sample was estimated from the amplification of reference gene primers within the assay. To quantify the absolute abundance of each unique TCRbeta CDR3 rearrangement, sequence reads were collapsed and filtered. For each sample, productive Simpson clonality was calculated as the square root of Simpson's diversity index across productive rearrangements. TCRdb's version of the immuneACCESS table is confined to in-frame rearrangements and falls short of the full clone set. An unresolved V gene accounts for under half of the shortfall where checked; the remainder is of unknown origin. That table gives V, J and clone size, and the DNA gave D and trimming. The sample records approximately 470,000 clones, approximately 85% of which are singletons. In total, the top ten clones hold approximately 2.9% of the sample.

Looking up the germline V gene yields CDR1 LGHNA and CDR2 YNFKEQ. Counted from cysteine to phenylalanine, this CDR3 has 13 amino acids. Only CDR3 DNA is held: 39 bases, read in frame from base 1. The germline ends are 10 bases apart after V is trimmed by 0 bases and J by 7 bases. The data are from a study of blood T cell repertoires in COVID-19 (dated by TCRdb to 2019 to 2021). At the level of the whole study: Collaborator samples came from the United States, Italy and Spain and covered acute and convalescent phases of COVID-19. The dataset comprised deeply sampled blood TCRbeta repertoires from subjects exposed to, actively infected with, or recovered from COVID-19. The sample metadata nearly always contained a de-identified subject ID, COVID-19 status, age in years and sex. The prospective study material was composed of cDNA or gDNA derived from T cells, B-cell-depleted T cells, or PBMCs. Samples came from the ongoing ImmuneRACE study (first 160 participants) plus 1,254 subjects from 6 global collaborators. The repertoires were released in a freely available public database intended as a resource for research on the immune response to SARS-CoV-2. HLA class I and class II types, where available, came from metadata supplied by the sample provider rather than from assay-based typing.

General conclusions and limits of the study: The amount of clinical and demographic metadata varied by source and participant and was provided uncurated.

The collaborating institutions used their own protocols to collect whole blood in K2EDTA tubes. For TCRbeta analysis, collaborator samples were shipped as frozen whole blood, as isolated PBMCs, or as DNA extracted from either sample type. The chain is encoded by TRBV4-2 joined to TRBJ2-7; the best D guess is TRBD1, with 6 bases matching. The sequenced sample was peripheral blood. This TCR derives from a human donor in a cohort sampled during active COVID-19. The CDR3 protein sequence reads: CASSQDVDREQYF. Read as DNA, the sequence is TGTGCCAGCAGCCAAGATGTAGACAGGGAGCAGTACTTC.